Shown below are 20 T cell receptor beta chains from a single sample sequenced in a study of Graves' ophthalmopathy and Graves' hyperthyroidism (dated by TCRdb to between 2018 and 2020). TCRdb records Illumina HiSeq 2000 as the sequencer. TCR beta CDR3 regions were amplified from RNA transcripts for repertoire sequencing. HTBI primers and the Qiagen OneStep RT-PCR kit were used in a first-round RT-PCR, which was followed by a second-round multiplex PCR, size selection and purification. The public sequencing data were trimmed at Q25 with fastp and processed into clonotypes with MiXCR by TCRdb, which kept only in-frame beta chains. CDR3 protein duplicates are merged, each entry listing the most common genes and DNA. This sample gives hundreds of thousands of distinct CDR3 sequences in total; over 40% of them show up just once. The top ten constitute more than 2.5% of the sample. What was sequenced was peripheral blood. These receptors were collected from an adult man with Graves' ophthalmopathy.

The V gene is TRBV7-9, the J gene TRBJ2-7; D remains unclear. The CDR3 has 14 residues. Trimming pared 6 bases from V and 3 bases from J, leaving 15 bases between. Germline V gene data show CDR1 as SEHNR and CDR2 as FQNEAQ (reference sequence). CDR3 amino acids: CASSSETVSYEQYF. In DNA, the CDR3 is TGTGCCAGCAGTTCGGAAACAGTGAGCTACGAGCAGTACTTC.

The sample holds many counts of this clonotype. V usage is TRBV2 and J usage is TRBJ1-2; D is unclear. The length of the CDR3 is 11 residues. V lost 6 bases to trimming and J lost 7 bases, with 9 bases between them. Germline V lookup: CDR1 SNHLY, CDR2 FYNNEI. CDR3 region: CASRGLGGYTF. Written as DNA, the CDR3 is TGTGCCAGCAGGGGGTTGGGTGGCTACACCTTC.

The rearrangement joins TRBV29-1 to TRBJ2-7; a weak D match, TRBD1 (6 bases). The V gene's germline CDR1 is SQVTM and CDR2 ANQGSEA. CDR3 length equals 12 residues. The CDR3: CSTTGLSYEQYF. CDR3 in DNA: TGCAGTACGACAGGTCTCTCCTACGAGCAGTACTTC.

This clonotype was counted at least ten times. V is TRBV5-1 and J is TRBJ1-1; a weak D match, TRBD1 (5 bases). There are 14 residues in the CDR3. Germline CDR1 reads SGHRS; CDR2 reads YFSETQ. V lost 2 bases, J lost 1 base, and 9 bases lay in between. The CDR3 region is CASSLGDPNTEAFF. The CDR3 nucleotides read TGCGCCAGCAGCTTAGGGGATCCGAACACTGAAGCTTTCTTT.

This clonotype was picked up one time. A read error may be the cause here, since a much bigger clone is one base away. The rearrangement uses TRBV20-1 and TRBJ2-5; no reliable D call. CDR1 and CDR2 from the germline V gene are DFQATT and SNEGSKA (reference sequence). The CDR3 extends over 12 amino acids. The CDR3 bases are TGCAGTGCTAGAGGCTACCAAGAGGCCCAGTACTTC. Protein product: CSARGYQEAQYF.

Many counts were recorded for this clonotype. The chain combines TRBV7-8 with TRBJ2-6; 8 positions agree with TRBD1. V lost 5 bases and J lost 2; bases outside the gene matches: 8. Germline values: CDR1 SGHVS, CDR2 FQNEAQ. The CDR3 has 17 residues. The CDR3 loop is CASSLWDRKTGANVLTF. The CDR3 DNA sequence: TGTGCCAGCAGCCTCTGGGACAGGAAAACTGGGGCCAACGTCCTGACTTTC.

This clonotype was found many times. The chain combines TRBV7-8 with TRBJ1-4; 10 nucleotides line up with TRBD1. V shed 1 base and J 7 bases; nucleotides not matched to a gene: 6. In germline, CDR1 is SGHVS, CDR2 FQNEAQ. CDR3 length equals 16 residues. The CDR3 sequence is CASSLVQGQGSEKLFF. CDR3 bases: TGTGCCAGCAGCTTAGTTCAGGGACAGGGGTCTGAAAAACTGTTTTTT.

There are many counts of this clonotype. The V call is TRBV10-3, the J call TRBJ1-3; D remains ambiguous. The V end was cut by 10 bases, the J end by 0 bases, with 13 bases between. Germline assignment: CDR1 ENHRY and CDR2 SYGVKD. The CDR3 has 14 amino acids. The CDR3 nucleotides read TGTGCCACCGAGGCAGGTCACTCTGGAAACACCATATATTTT. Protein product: CATEAGHSGNTIYF.

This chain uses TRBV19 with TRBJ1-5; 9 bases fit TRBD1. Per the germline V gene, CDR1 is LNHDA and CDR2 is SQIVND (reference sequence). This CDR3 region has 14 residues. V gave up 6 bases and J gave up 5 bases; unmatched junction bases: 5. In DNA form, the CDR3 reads TGTGCCAGTAGAACCACAGGGGGCGATCAGCCCCAGCATTTT. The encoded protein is CASRTTGGDQPQHF.

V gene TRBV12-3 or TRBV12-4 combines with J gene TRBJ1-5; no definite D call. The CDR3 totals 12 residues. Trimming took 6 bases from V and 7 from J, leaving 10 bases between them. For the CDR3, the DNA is TGTGCCAGCAGCTACACGGGACAGCCCCAGCATTTT. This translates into CASSYTGQPQHF.

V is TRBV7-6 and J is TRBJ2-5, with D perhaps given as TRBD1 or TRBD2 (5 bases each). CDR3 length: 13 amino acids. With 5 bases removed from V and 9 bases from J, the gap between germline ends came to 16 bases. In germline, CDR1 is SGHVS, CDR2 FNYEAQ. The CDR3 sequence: CASSQGTDGAQYF. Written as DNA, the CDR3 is TGTGCCAGCAGCCAAGGGACGGATGGGGCCCAGTACTTC. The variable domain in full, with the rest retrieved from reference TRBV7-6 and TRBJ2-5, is GAGVSQSPRYKVTKRGQDVALRCDPISGHVSLYWYRQALGQGPEFLTYFNYEAQQDKSGLPNDRFSAERPEGSISTLTIQRTEQRDSAMYRCASSQGTDGAQYFGPGTRLLVL.

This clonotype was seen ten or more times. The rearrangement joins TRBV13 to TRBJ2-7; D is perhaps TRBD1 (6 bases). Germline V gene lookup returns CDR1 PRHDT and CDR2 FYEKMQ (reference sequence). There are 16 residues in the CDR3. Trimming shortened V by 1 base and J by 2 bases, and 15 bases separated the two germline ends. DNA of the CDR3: TGTGCCAGCAGCTTAGTAGGGGGTCGACTAACCTACGAGCAGTACTTC. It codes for CASSLVGGRLTYEQYF.

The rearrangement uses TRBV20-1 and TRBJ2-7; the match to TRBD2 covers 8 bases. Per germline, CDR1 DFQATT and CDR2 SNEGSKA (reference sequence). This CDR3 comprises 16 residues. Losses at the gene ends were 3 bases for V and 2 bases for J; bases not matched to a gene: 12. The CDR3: CSASEGQAGAAYEQYF. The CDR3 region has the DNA TGCAGTGCTAGTGAGGGACAAGCGGGAGCCGCCTACGAGCAGTACTTC.

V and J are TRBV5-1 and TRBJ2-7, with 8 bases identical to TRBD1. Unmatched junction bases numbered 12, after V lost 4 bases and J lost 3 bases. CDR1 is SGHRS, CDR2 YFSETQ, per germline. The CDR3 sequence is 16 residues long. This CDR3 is CASSIDPGTGLYEQYF. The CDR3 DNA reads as TGCGCCAGCAGCATCGACCCCGGGACAGGTCTCTACGAGCAGTACTTC.

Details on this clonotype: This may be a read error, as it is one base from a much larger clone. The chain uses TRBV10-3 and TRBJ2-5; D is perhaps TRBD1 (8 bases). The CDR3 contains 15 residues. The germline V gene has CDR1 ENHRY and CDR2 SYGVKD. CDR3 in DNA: TGTGCCAGCAGTTACGACAGGGGAGGGCAAGGGACCCAGTACTTC. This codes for CASSYDRGGQGTQYF.

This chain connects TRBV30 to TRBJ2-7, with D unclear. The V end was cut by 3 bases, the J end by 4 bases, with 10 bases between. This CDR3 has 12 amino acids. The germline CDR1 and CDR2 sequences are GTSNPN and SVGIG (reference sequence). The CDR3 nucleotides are TGTGCCTGGAGGCTCAGTTATTACGAGCAGTACTTC. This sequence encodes CAWRLSYYEQYF.

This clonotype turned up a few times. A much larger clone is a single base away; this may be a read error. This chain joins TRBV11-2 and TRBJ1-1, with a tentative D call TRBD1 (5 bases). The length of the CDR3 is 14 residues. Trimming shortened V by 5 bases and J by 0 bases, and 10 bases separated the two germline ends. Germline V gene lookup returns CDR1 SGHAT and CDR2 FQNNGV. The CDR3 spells CASSGTGLNTEAFF. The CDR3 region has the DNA TGTGCCAGCAGCGGGACGGGGTTGAACACTGAAGCTTTCTTT. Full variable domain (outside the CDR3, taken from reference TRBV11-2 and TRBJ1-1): EAGVAQSPRYKIIEKRQSVAFWCNPISGHATLYWYQQILGQGPKLLIQFQNNGVVDDSQLPKDRFSAERLKGVDSTLKIQPAKLEDSAVYLCASSGTGLNTEAFFGQGTRLTVV.

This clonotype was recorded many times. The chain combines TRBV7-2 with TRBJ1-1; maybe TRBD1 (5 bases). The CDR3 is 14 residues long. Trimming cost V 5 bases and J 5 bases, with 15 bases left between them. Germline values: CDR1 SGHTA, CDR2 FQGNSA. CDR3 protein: CASSPWDYGTEAFF. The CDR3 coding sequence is TGTGCCAGCAGCCCCTGGGACTACGGGACTGAAGCTTTCTTT. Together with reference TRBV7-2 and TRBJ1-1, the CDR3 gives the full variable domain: GAGVSQSPSNKVTEKGKDVELRCDPISGHTALYWYRQSLGQGLEFLIYFQGNSAPDKSGLPSDRFSAERTGGSVSTLTIQRTQQEDSAVYLCASSPWDYGTEAFFGQGTRLTVV.

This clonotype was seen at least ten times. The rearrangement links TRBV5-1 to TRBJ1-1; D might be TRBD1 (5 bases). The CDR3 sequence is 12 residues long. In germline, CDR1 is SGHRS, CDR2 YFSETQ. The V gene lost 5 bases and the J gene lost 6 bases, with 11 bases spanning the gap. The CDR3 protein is CASSHDSPEAFF. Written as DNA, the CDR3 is TGCGCCAGCAGTCACGACAGTCCTGAAGCTTTCTTT.

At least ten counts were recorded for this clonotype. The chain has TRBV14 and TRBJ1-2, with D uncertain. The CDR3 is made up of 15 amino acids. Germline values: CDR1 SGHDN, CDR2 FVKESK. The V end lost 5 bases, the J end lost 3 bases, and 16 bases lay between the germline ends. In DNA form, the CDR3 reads TGTGCCAGCAGCGAAGGAAATCCGTTGGACTATGGCTACACCTTC. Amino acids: CASSEGNPLDYGYTF.